This is a list of T cell receptor beta chains from one sample in a study of shared clonotypes between healthy human individuals. The protocol was immunoSEQ multiplex PCR, while the TCRdb copy is restricted to in-frame clones and leaves out a portion. This sample has hundreds of thousands of clones; roughly 73% occur once, and the top ten carry about 1.8%. The specimen sequenced was memory CD4+ T cells sorted from blood. The receptors were gathered from a woman in her twenties or thirties in good health. CDR3s include the opening cysteine and the closing phenylalanine or tryptophan. A D gene is named only where the DNA matches it firmly. Not all rows give a size; the values are once, few, many and, for expanded clones, a class.

V,J,D,size,CDR3,DNA
TRBV29-1,TRBJ2-5,TRBD1,NA,CSVLNGQGILETQYF,TGCAGCGTTCTTAACGGACAGGGGATATTGGAGACCCAGTACTTC
TRBV5-1,TRBJ1-3,NA,NA,CASTEGHSGNTIYF,TGCGCCAGCACAGAAGGGCATTCTGGAAACACCATATATTTT
TRBV5-1,TRBJ2-2,NA,NA,CASSLRPNTGELFF,TGCGCCAGCAGCTTGCGACCTAACACCGGGGAGCTGTTTTTT
TRBV5-4,TRBJ2-3,NA,once,CASSFYDRNTDTQYF,TGTGCCAGCAGCTTTTACGACAGAAACACAGATACGCAGTATTTT
TRBV5-1,TRBJ2-4,NA,NA,CASSWGDSDKNIQYF,TGCGCCAGCAGCTGGGGAGACAGCGACAAAAACATTCAGTACTTC
TRBV5-1,TRBJ2-3,TRBD2,NA,CASSHGTSHFSTDTQYF,TGCGCCAGCAGCCACGGGACTAGCCATTTCAGCACAGATACGCAGTATTTT
TRBV2,TRBJ1-2,NA,NA,CASSQSNYGYTF,TGTGCCAGCAGTCAATCGAACTATGGCTACACCTTC
TRBV19,TRBJ2-5,NA,NA,CASSHARRAVQETQYF,TGTGCCAGTAGTCATGCCCGGAGGGCAGTACAAGAGACCCAGTACTTC
TRBV19,TRBJ2-6,NA,medium-sized,CASSPLQGTGANVLTF,TGTGCCAGTAGTCCTTTGCAGGGAACTGGGGCCAACGTCCTGACTTTC
TRBV5-1,TRBJ1-5,TRBD1,few,CASSYGTGGQPQHF,TGCGCCAGCAGCTACGGGACAGGTGGACAGCCCCAGCATTTT
TRBV10-3,TRBJ2-7,NA,NA,CAISTDVYEQYF,TGTGCCATCAGCACGGACGTCTACGAGCAGTACTTC
TRBV6-1,TRBJ1-5,NA,few,CASDEGMGDQPQHF,TGTGCCAGCGATGAGGGGATGGGCGATCAGCCCCAGCATTTT
TRBV10-1,TRBJ2-5,NA,NA,CASSGDRGRVQETQYF,TGCGCCAGCAGTGGGGACCGTGGCCGGGTCCAAGAGACCCAGTACTTC
TRBV6-5,TRBJ1-4,NA,once,CASSYSVGVGEKLFF,TGTGCCAGCAGTTACTCGGTAGGGGTTGGCGAAAAACTGTTTTTT
TRBV19,TRBJ2-4,TRBD2,NA,CASSIDRGRGSKNIQYF,TGTGCCAGTAGTATAGATCGCGGGAGGGGGTCCAAAAACATTCAGTACTTC
TRBV2,TRBJ2-6,NA,NA,CARGSGANVLTF,TGTGCCCGCGGCTCTGGGGCCAACGTCCTGACTTTC
TRBV10-3,TRBJ2-1,NA,few,CAISETKTYNEQFF,TGTGCCATCAGTGAAACGAAGACCTACAATGAGCAGTTCTTC
TRBV28,TRBJ2-1,TRBD2,NA,CASSSRLEREAELFF,TGTGCCAGCAGTTCCCGGCTGGAGCGGGAGGCCGAGCTGTTCTTC
TRBV7-9,TRBJ2-5,NA,NA,CASNFFGSEETQYF,TGTGCCAGCAACTTCTTCGGGTCCGAAGAGACCCAGTACTTC
TRBV6-5,TRBJ1-2,NA,NA,CASKGGDTLDYGYTF,TGTGCCAGCAAAGGGGGGGACACTCTAGACTATGGCTACACCTTC
TRBV27,TRBJ2-1,NA,once,CASSLRGTNNEQFF,TGTGCCAGCAGTCTCCGCGGGACAAACAATGAGCAGTTCTTC
TRBV7-3,TRBJ2-1,TRBD2,NA,CASSPPGVAGKEFRDEQFF,TGTGCCAGCAGCCCCCCCGGGGTAGCGGGAAAAGAGTTCAGGGATGAGCAGTTCTTC
TRBV19,TRBJ2-4,NA,NA,CASSMWGAKNIQYF,TGTGCCAGTAGTATGTGGGGAGCCAAAAACATTCAGTACTTC
TRBV7-9,TRBJ2-7,TRBD2,NA,CASSFGGLAYEQYF,TGTGCCAGCAGCTTCGGGGGACTAGCCTACGAGCAGTACTTC
TRBV28,TRBJ2-1,NA,few,CASSWEGRGSYNEQFF,TGTGCCAGCAGTTGGGAAGGACGGGGGTCCTACAATGAGCAGTTCTTC
TRBV7-9,TRBJ2-7,TRBD2,NA,CASSLFRAPGLVYEQYF,TGTGCCAGCAGCTTGTTTAGGGCCCCGGGACTAGTCTACGAGCAGTACTTC
TRBV15,TRBJ2-1,NA,few,CATSTGDYNEQFF,TGTGCCACCAGCACCGGGGATTACAATGAGCAGTTCTTC
TRBV11-2,TRBJ2-3,NA,NA,CASSLGVGTDTQYF,TGTGCCAGCAGCTTAGGGGTCGGCACAGATACGCAGTATTTT
TRBV28,TRBJ2-7,NA,few,CASITNSGSSYEQYF,TGTGCCAGCATCACAAACAGCGGCAGCTCCTACGAGCAGTACTTC
TRBV28,TRBJ2-7,TRBD2,NA,CASSLGGRGRAYEQYF,TGTGCCAGCAGTTTAGGGGGACGAGGGAGGGCCTACGAGCAGTACTTC
TRBV7-9,TRBJ2-7,NA,NA,CASSSPTGFTYEQYF,TGTGCCAGCAGCTCCCCGACAGGTTTCACCTACGAGCAGTACTTC
TRBV19,TRBJ2-7,NA,few,CASRGAGPNYEQYF,TGTGCCAGTAGGGGGGCAGGCCCCAACTACGAGCAGTACTTC
TRBV7-9,TRBJ2-1,NA,NA,CASSKSSYNEQFF,TGTGCCAGCAGTAAGAGCTCCTACAATGAGCAGTTCTTC
TRBV27,TRBJ2-7,NA,NA,CASSHRVLNEQYF,TGTGCCAGCAGCCACAGGGTTCTGAACGAGCAGTACTTC
TRBV5-1,TRBJ2-2,TRBD2,NA,CASSFLTSGTINTGELFF,TGCGCCAGCAGCTTTTTGACTAGCGGCACCATTAACACCGGGGAGCTGTTTTTT
TRBV7-2,TRBJ2-7,NA,NA,CASSPTSGYPSYEQYF,TGTGCCAGCAGCCCCACGAGCGGGTACCCCTCCTACGAGCAGTACTTC
TRBV27,TRBJ2-2,NA,NA,CASSLGRNANTGELFF,TGTGCCAGCAGTTTGGGTCGAAACGCGAACACCGGGGAGCTGTTTTTT
TRBV6-5,TRBJ2-6,NA,NA,CASSYSVNTGANVLTF,TGTGCCAGCAGTTACTCGGTGAACACTGGGGCCAACGTCCTGACTTTC
TRBV7-9,TRBJ2-1,NA,NA,CASRSGGQAGNEQFF,TGTGCCAGCAGGTCCGGAGGGCAGGCGGGAAATGAGCAGTTCTTC
TRBV27,TRBJ1-2,NA,NA,CASSLRSGNFNYGYTF,TGTGCCAGCAGTTTACGCTCTGGGAATTTTAACTATGGCTACACCTTC
TRBV25-1,TRBJ2-4,NA,NA,CASSEPAAKNIQYF,TGTGCCAGCAGTGAACCCGCAGCCAAAAACATTCAGTACTTC
TRBV2,TRBJ1-1,TRBD1,NA,CASTRDSPSNTEAFF,TGTGCCAGCACTAGGGACAGCCCCTCAAACACTGAAGCTTTCTTT
TRBV4-1,TRBJ1-3,NA,NA,CASSPRGGRSGNTIYF,TGCGCCAGCAGCCCCCGAGGAGGTCGCTCTGGAAACACCATATATTTT
TRBV5-1,TRBJ2-3,NA,NA,CASSHIGKSDTQYF,TGCGCCAGCAGCCACATAGGGAAATCAGATACGCAGTATTTT
TRBV29-1,TRBJ2-3,TRBD2,NA,CSVDQAGVGDTQYF,TGCAGCGTTGATCAGGCGGGAGTAGGAGATACGCAGTATTTT
TRBV28,TRBJ2-7,NA,NA,CASSLVLGHLYF,TGTGCCAGCAGTTTAGTTTTAGGACACCTGTACTTC
TRBV2,TRBJ2-6,TRBD1,once,CASSGQGAGANVLTF,TGTGCCAGCAGTGGACAGGGAGCTGGGGCCAACGTCCTGACTTTC
TRBV10-3,TRBJ1-1,NA,NA,CAISEPKFGDTEAFF,TGTGCCATCAGTGAACCGAAATTTGGGGACACTGAAGCTTTCTTT
TRBV9,TRBJ2-7,NA,few,CASSVATGPSYEQYF,TGTGCCAGCAGCGTCGCTACAGGGCCCTCCTACGAGCAGTACTTC
TRBV5-1,TRBJ2-1,TRBD2,few,CASLSGSQGNEQFF,TGCGCCAGCCTTAGCGGGAGCCAAGGGAATGAGCAGTTCTTC
TRBV2,TRBJ2-1,TRBD2,NA,CASNPLAGEGYEQFF,TGTGCCAGCAACCCGCTAGCGGGAGAGGGTTATGAGCAGTTCTTC
TRBV28,TRBJ1-1,NA,few,CASRLVSTEAFF,TGTGCCAGCAGACTCGTGAGCACTGAAGCTTTCTTT
TRBV5-6,TRBJ1-2,TRBD1,NA,CASSLYDRGHYGYTF,TGTGCCAGCAGCTTGTACGACAGGGGTCACTATGGCTACACCTTC
TRBV7-9,TRBJ2-7,NA,NA,CASSFTDPDSPSNF,TGTGCCAGCAGCTTCACCGACCCAGACAGCCCCTCCAACTTC
TRBV30,TRBJ2-1,NA,few,CAWVMGVAYNEQFF,TGTGCCTGGGTAATGGGGGTGGCCTACAATGAGCAGTTCTTC
TRBV5-1,TRBJ1-4,NA,NA,CASSSTGDEKLFF,TGCGCCAGCAGCAGCACAGGTGACGAAAAACTGTTTTTT
TRBV19,TRBJ2-7,NA,NA,CASSSQQSSYEQYF,TGTGCCAGTAGTTCTCAGCAGAGCTCCTACGAGCAGTACTTC
TRBV20-1,TRBJ2-5,NA,few,CSAREETQYF,TGCAGTGCTAGAGAAGAGACCCAGTACTTC